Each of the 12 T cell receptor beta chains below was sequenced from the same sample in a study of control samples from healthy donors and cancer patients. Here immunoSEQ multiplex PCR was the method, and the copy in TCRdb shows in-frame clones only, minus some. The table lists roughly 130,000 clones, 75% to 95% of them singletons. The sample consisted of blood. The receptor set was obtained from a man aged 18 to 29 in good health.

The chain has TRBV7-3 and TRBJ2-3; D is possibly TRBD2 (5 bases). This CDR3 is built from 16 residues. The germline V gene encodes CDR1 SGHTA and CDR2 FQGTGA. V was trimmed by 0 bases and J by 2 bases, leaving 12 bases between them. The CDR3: CASSLTFAGPTDTQYF. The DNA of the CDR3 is TGTGCCAGCAGCTTAACGTTTGCGGGCCCCACAGATACGCAGTATTTT.

The CDR3 DNA follows: TGTGCCAGCAGCGACCCGGGACGGGGCTACGAGCAGTACGTC. Translating gives CASSDPGRGYEQYV. J is TRBJ2-7 and V is TRBV7-9; either TRBD1 or TRBD2 may fit D (5 bases each). The CDR3 has 14 residues. Trimming shortened V by 5 bases and J by 3 bases, and 14 bases separated the two germline ends. CDR1 and CDR2 from the germline V gene are SEHNR and FQNEAQ (reference sequence).

CDR3 sequence (DNA): TGTGCCAGCAGCCAAACCGCCAAAAACATTCAGTACTTC. Translated: CASSQTAKNIQYF. J is TRBJ2-4 and V is TRBV3-1 (or the pseudogene TRBV3-2); D is unresolved. V was shortened by 2 bases and J by 1 base, with 3 bases between the two germline ends. This CDR3 is built from 13 residues. The V gene's germline CDR1 is LGHDT and CDR2 YNNKEL (reference sequence).

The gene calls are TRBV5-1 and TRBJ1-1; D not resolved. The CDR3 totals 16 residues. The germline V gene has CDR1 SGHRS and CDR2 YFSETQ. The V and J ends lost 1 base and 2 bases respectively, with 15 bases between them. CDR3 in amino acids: CASSLYIQKENTEAFF. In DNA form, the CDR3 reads TGCGCCAGCAGCTTGTATATCCAGAAAGAAAACACTGAAGCTTTCTTT.

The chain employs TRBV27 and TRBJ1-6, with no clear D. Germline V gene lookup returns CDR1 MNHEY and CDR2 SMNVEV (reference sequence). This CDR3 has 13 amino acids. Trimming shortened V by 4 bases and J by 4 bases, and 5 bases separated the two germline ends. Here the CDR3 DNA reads TGTGCCAGCAGTTGGGATTATAATTCACCCCTCCACTTT. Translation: CASSWDYNSPLHF.

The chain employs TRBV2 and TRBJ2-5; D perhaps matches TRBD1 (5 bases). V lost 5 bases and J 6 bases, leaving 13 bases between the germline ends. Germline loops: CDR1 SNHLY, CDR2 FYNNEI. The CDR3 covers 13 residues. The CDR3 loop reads CASSWGDGQTQYF. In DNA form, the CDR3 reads TGTGCCAGCAGTTGGGGCGACGGGCAGACCCAGTACTTC.

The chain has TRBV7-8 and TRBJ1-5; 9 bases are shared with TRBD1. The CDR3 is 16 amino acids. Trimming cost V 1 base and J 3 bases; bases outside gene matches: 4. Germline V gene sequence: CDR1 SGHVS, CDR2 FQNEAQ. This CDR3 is CASSLEGQGNNQPQHF. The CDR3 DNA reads TGTGCCAGCAGCTTAGAGGGACAGGGAAACAATCAGCCCCAGCATTTT.

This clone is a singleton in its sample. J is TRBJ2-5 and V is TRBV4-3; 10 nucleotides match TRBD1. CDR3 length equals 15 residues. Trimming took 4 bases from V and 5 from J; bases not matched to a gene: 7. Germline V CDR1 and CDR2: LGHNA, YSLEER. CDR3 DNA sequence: TGCGCCAGCAGCCGAGCCGGGACAGGGGTTGAGACCCAGTACTTC. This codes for CASSRAGTGVETQYF.

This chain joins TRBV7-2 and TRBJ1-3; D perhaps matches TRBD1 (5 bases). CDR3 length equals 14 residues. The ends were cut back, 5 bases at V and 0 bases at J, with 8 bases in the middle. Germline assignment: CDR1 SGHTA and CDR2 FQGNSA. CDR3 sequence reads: CASSPGTSGNTIYF. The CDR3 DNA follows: TGTGCCAGCAGCCCAGGGACCTCTGGAAACACCATATATTTT.

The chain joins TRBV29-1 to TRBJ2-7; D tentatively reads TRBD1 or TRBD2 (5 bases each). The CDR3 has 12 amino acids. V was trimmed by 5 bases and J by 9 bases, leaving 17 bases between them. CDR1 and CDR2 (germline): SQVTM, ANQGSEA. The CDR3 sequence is CSVLAGTGVQYF. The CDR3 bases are TGCAGCGTTTTAGCAGGGACCGGTGTGCAGTACTTC.

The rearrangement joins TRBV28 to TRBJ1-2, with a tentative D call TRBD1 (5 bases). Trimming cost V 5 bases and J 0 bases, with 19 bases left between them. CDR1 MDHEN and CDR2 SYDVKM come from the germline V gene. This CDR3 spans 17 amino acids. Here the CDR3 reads CASSLPRGEASNYGYTF. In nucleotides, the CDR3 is TGTGCCAGCAGTCTCCCCCGGGGGGAGGCCTCTAACTATGGCTACACCTTC.

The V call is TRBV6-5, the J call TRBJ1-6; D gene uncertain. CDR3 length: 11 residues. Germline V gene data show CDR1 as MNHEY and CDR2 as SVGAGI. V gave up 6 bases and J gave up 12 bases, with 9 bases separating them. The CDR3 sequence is CASRSDGPLHF. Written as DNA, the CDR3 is TGTGCCAGCAGGTCCGACGGACCCCTCCACTTT.